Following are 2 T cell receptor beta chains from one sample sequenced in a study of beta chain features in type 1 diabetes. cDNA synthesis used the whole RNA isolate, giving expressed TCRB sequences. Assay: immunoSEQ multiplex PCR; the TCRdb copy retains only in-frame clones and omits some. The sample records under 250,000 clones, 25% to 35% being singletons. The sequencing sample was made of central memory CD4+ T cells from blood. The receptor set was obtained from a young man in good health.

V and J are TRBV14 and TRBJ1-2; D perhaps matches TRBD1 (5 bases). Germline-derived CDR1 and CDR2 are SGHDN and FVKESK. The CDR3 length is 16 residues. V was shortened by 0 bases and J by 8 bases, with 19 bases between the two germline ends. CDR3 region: CASSQDHYWGPRGYTF. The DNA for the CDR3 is TGTGCCAGCAGCCAAGATCATTATTGGGGACCCCGGGGCTACACCTTC.

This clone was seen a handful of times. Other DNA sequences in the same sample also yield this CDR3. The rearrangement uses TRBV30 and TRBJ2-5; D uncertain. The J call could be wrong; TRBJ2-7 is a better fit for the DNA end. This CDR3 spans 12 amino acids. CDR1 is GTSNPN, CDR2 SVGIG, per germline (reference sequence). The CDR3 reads CAWSVRLYEQYF. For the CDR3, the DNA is TGTGCCTGGAGTGTACGGCTTTACGAGCAGTACTTC.